This T cell receptor beta chain was profiled in a study of beta chain features in type 1 diabetes. Study results and caveats: People with Type 1 diabetes carried modestly yet significantly shorter TCRB CDR3s in all four CD4+ subsets. Researchers caution that PCR might favor shorter templates, equally among patients and controls.

On this clone itself: Its antigen is undetermined.

V lost 4 bases to trimming and J lost 3 bases, with 9 bases between them. Germline V gene lookup returns CDR1 SGHDN and CDR2 FVKESK. There are 13 residues in the CDR3. The isolated RNA, all of it, was reverse transcribed, so expressed TCRB transcripts were what got sequenced. The protocol was immunoSEQ multiplex PCR, while the TCRdb copy is restricted to in-frame clones and leaves out a portion. Of around 250,000 clones listed, approximately 15% are singletons. The authors sorted CD4+ naive, central memory, regulatory and stem cell-like memory cells via CD45RO/CCR7/CD25/CD127/CD95/CD27. Sequencing was carried out using naive CD4+ T cells from blood. The J gene is TRBJ1-2, the V gene TRBV14; D perhaps matches TRBD1 (6 bases). The clonotype comes from a man aged 30 to 39 with type 1 diabetes. The DNA for the CDR3 is TGTGCCAGCAGCCCCCGGACAGACTATGGCTACACCTTC. Amino acid sequence: CASSPRTDYGYTF.